Each of the 18 T cell receptor beta chains below was sequenced from the same sample in a study of shared clonotypes between healthy human individuals. The method was immunoSEQ multiplex PCR; TCRdb's version includes in-frame clones alone and lacks a portion of them. The sample lists about 2,500,000 clones, around nine tenths occurring once. The sample comprised naive CD4+ T cells sorted from blood. Subset here: CD45RA+ positively selected. The receptors were sampled from a man aged 18 to 29 in good health.

V gene TRBV6-1 combines with J gene TRBJ1-2; D perhaps matches TRBD1 (6 bases). The CDR3 spans 17 residues. Looked up from germline, CDR1 is MNHNS and CDR2 is SASEGT. Trimming removed 4 bases at V and 4 bases at J, with 22 bases between. The CDR3 spells CASSGTGGPALFYGYTF. The CDR3 nucleotides read TGTGCCAGCAGTGGGACGGGGGGGCCAGCACTTTTCTATGGCTACACCTTC.

This chain uses TRBV5-4 with TRBJ2-7, with TRBD2 matching 9 bases. The CDR3 runs 16 residues. With V trimmed by 0 bases and J by 2 bases, 6 bases remained unmatched. Germline V gene sequence: CDR1 SGHNT, CDR2 YYREEE (reference sequence). The CDR3 reads CASSLAGVAGAYEQYF. The CDR3 nucleotides read TGTGCCAGCAGCTTGGCAGGGGTAGCGGGAGCCTACGAGCAGTACTTC.

The chain couples TRBV4-1 to TRBJ1-3; no firm D call. CDR1 MGHRA and CDR2 YSYEKL come from the germline V gene. V gave up 0 bases and J gave up 3 bases, with 9 bases separating them. The length of the CDR3 is 15 residues. DNA for the CDR3: TGCGCCAGCAGCCAAGACAGGTATTTTGGAAACACCATATATTTT. Protein sequence: CASSQDRYFGNTIYF.

The chain carries TRBV5-1 and TRBJ2-5; tentatively, D is TRBD2 (7 bases). The germline V gene encodes CDR1 SGHRS and CDR2 YFSETQ. This CDR3 comprises 14 residues. The ends were cut back, 5 bases at V and 5 bases at J, with 16 bases in the middle. CDR3 in DNA: TGCGCCAGCAGTTTTGCAGGGGAGGGGGAGACCCAGTACTTC. Translating gives CASSFAGEGETQYF.

The chain recombines TRBV18 with TRBJ2-4; weak D call: TRBD1 (7 bases). Trimming took 4 bases from V and 3 from J, leaving 16 bases between them. The CDR3 is 16 amino acids. The V gene's germline CDR1 is KGHSH and CDR2 LQKENI. Here the CDR3 reads CASSQNGQEGKNIQYF. The CDR3, as DNA: TGTGCCAGCTCACAAAACGGACAGGAGGGCAAAAACATTCAGTACTTC.

The chain uses TRBV11-2 and TRBJ2-7; D uncertain. V lost 5 bases and J lost 0, with 17 bases in between. The CDR3 has 16 amino acids. Per germline, CDR1 SGHAT and CDR2 FQNNGV. CDR3 residues: CASSPYGTSSSYEQYF. For the CDR3, the DNA is TGTGCCAGCAGCCCATATGGAACATCAAGCTCCTACGAGCAGTACTTC.

The chain has TRBV6-5 and TRBJ1-5; D remains ambiguous. The CDR3 extends over 13 amino acids. V was pared by 5 bases and J by 9 bases, with 14 bases between. Looked up from germline, CDR1 is MNHEY and CDR2 is SVGAGI. In DNA form, the CDR3 reads TGTGCCAGCAGTCCGATCGGGGATAGGCCCCAGCATTTT. It codes for CASSPIGDRPQHF.

This chain connects TRBV2 to TRBJ2-3; 11 positions match TRBD2. With 4 bases clipped from V and 4 bases from J, the junction kept 4 bases outside the gene matches. There are 15 residues in the CDR3. The germline V gene has CDR1 SNHLY and CDR2 FYNNEI. The CDR3 here is CASSVVLAGADTQYF. The CDR3 DNA reads TGTGCCAGCAGTGTGGTACTAGCGGGAGCAGATACGCAGTATTTT.

The genes are TRBV29-1 and TRBJ1-2; 8 positions match TRBD1. This CDR3 has 14 residues. The germline V gene has CDR1 SQVTM and CDR2 ANQGSEA. V dropped 7 bases and J dropped 2; count of bases not matched to a gene: 9. CDR3 sequence: CSADRGYGNYGYTF. Here the CDR3 DNA reads TGCAGCGCCGACAGGGGCTATGGGAACTATGGCTACACCTTC.

For the CDR3, the DNA is TGTGCCAGTAGTATAGCGGGTGGAGAGTTACGTACCTACGAGCAGTACTTC. Translating gives CASSIAGGELRTYEQYF. This chain uses TRBV19 with TRBJ2-7; D unclear. V lost 1 base, J lost 2 bases, and 18 bases lay in between. Germline-derived CDR1 and CDR2 are LNHDA and SQIVND (reference sequence). This CDR3 spans 17 amino acids. Supplemented by reference TRBV19 and TRBJ2-7, the full variable domain reads DGGITQSPKYLFRKEGQNVTLSCEQNLNHDAMYWYRQDPGQGLRLIYYSQIVNDFQKGDIAEGYSVSREKKESFPLTVTSAQKNPTAFYLCASSIAGGELRTYEQYFGPGTRLTVT.

The rearrangement uses TRBV5-4 and TRBJ1-2; the match to TRBD1 covers 7 bases. J gave up 3 bases and V 4 bases, and 6 bases lay outside the gene matches. The CDR3 is 14 amino acids. Looked up from germline, CDR1 is SGHNT and CDR2 is YYREEE (reference sequence). CDR3 protein: CASSSGQADYGYTF. The CDR3 DNA reads as TGTGCCAGCAGCAGTGGACAGGCGGACTATGGCTACACCTTC.

This clone was observed a handful of times. V usage is TRBV7-9 and J usage is TRBJ1-4; D is ambiguous. V lost 5 bases and J lost 4, with 14 bases in between. CDR3 length: 15 residues. Germline CDR1 is SEHNR and CDR2 is FQNEAQ (reference sequence). The CDR3 DNA follows: TGTGCCAGCAGCCCCGGACGGATACTTAATGAAAAACTGTTTTTT. This sequence encodes CASSPGRILNEKLFF. The variable domain in full, with the rest retrieved from reference TRBV7-9 and TRBJ1-4, is DTGVSQNPRHKITKRGQNVTFRCDPISEHNRLYWYRQTLGQGPEFLTYFQNEAQLEKSRLLSDRFSAERPKGSFSTLEIQRTEQGDSAMYLCASSPGRILNEKLFFGSGTQLSVL.

Worth noting for this clone: At the DNA level, this CDR3 is encoded by other sequences in the same sample as well. The chain combines TRBV6-5 with TRBJ1-2; TRBD1 aligns across 9 bases. J gave up 5 bases and V 6 bases, and 4 bases lay outside the gene matches. The germline gives CDR1 MNHEY, CDR2 SVGAGI. CDR3 length: 13 amino acids. The CDR3 sequence: CASSTGTGYGYTF. In DNA form, the CDR3 reads TGTGCCAGCAGCACCGGGACAGGGTATGGCTACACCTTC.

This clone occurred once. The chain recombines TRBV7-2 with TRBJ2-1; perhaps TRBD1 as D (6 bases). This CDR3 is 17 amino acids long. V was shortened by 5 bases and J by 1 base, with 18 bases between the two germline ends. The V gene's germline CDR1 is SGHTA and CDR2 FQGNSA. The CDR3 nucleotides read TGTGCCAGCAGCCCGTCCCATGGGGGCTTATCCTACAATGAGCAGTTCTTC. Translation gives CASSPSHGGLSYNEQFF.

CDR3 sequence (DNA): TGTGCCAGCAGGCGCCGCTATTGGGGCACAGATACGCAGTATTTT. Amino acid sequence: CASRRRYWGTDTQYF. This chain uses TRBV7-2 with TRBJ2-3; D ambiguous. Trimming left V 6 bases short and J 1 base short, with 14 bases between. In germline, CDR1 is SGHTA, CDR2 FQGNSA. There are 15 residues in the CDR3.

This clone showed up just once. The CDR3 sequence is CASTPPGTIYGYTF. Written as DNA, the CDR3 is TGTGCCAGCACCCCCCCGGGGACAATCTATGGCTACACCTTC. This chain joins TRBV7-2 and TRBJ1-2, with TRBD1 as a possible D gene (6 bases). Germline loops: CDR1 SGHTA, CDR2 FQGNSA. The CDR3 spans 14 residues. Trimming took off 7 bases at V and 4 bases at J, with 16 bases between the two ends.

The rearrangement uses TRBV4-1 and TRBJ2-5, with 7 bases that match TRBD2. The CDR3 loop spans 12 amino acids. V gave up 9 bases and J gave up 5 bases; unmatched junction bases: 6. In germline, CDR1 is MGHRA, CDR2 YSYEKL. CDR3 in amino acids: CASRGLEETQYF. The CDR3 nucleotides are TGCGCCAGTAGAGGACTAGAGGAGACCCAGTACTTC.

This clone was seen only once. The chain uses TRBV4-2 and TRBJ1-6, with 8 bases aligning to TRBD1. The CDR3 totals 15 residues. From germline, CDR1 is LGHNA and CDR2 YNFKEQ. V was pared by 4 bases and J by 7 bases, with 6 bases of the junction left unmatched. CDR3 region: CASSPGGFPNSPLHF. CDR3 DNA: TGTGCCAGCAGCCCAGGGGGCTTTCCAAATTCACCCCTCCACTTT.